The 10 T cell receptor beta chains below all came from one sample that was sequenced in a study of resident and recirculating memory T cells in vitiligo. The protocol was immunoSEQ multiplex PCR, while the TCRdb copy is restricted to in-frame clones and leaves out a portion. The data contain fewer than 80,000 clones, roughly 92% of them singletons. Sequenced material: blood. These TCRs come from a male donor with vitiligo.

The chain uses TRBV7-9 and TRBJ2-7, with a tentative D call TRBD2 (5 bases). CDR3 length equals 14 residues. Per germline, CDR1 SEHNR and CDR2 FQNEAQ (reference sequence). The germline V and J ends were trimmed by 5 bases and 1 base, with 12 bases remaining between them. The CDR3, as DNA: TGTGCCAGCAGCCCACCGGGGAAGTCCTACGAGCAGTACTTC. Translating it yields CASSPPGKSYEQYF.

This sequence joins TRBV7-2 and TRBJ2-2; no clear D gene. CDR1 is SGHTA, CDR2 FQGNSA, per germline. Trimming removed 5 bases at V and 2 bases at J, with 15 bases between. The CDR3 extends over 16 amino acids. The CDR3 DNA reads TGTGCCAGCAGCCTGCGTGCGGCGGATAACACCGGGGAGCTGTTTTTT. As protein: CASSLRAADNTGELFF.

This sequence joins TRBV5-1 and TRBJ2-5; 8 nucleotides agree with TRBD1. Germline CDR1 is SGHRS and CDR2 is YFSETQ. Trimming took 1 base from V and 5 from J; bases not matched to a gene: 10. This CDR3 contains 16 residues. The CDR3 here is CASSLNFQGASETQYF. CDR3 DNA: TGCGCCAGCAGCTTGAACTTCCAGGGGGCCTCGGAGACCCAGTACTTC.

The J gene is TRBJ1-2, the V gene TRBV11-1; D is unresolved. The CDR3 sequence is 15 residues long. V was cut by 5 bases and J by 6 bases, with 19 bases left in between. Looked up from germline, CDR1 is SGHAT and CDR2 is FQDESV (reference sequence). This CDR3 is CASSPYLTTHHGYTF. The CDR3 DNA follows: TGTGCCAGCAGCCCATACTTGACAACCCACCATGGCTACACCTTC.

This clone was counted once. The chain carries TRBV19 and TRBJ2-1; 10 bases align to TRBD2. The CDR3 sequence is 14 residues long. V was clipped by 5 bases and J by 4 bases; unmatched bases: 2. Germline CDR1 is LNHDA and CDR2 is SQIVND (reference sequence). CDR3 nucleotide sequence: TGTGCCAGTAGTGGACTAGCGGAATACAATGAGCAGTTCTTC. Protein product: CASSGLAEYNEQFF.

This chain links TRBV4-2 with TRBJ1-5; D remains ambiguous. The CDR3 is 18 residues long. The V gene's germline CDR1 is LGHNA and CDR2 YNFKEQ. V was cut by 0 bases and J by 6 bases, with 21 bases left in between. The CDR3 here is CASSQDGTRGGRPQPQHF. CDR3 bases: TGTGCCAGCAGCCAAGACGGCACAAGAGGAGGGCGACCTCAGCCCCAGCATTTT.

The CDR3 nucleotides read TGCAGCGTTGAGGGCCGGAACACTGAAGCTTTCTTT. This encodes CSVEGRNTEAFF. The V call is TRBV29-1, the J call TRBJ1-1, with no clear D. The CDR3 has 12 residues. The V and J ends lost 3 bases and 1 base respectively, with 6 bases between them. Germline V gives CDR1 SQVTM, CDR2 ANQGSEA. Complete variable domain (other parts from reference TRBV29-1 and TRBJ1-1): SAVISQKPSRDICQRGTSLTIQCQVDSQVTMMFWYRQQPGQSLTLIATANQGSEATYESGFVIDKFPISRPNLTFSTLTVSNMSPEDSSIYLCSVEGRNTEAFFGQGTRLTVV.

The chain uses TRBV28 and TRBJ1-5; unclear D gene. The germline CDR1 and CDR2 sequences are MDHEN and SYDVKM. V shed 4 bases and J shed 7 bases, with 8 bases lying between them. CDR3 length: 12 residues. DNA of the CDR3: TGTGCCAGCAGTTCCGGGAGGCAGCCCCAGCATTTT. Translated, it gives CASSSGRQPQHF. Full variable domain (outside the CDR3, taken from reference TRBV28 and TRBJ1-5): DVKVTQSSRYLVKRTGEKVFLECVQDMDHENMFWYRQDPGLGLRLIYFSYDVKMKEKGDIPEGYSVSREKKERFSLILESASTNQTSMYLCASSSGRQPQHFGDGTRLSIL.

This chain's CDR3 is CASSYWDREQETQYF. The CDR3 coding sequence is TGTGCCAGCAGTTACTGGGACAGGGAGCAAGAGACCCAGTACTTC. This chain connects TRBV6-5 to TRBJ2-5, with 9 bases lining up with TRBD1. V was pared by 1 base and J by 2 bases, with 2 bases of the junction left unmatched. CDR1 is MNHEY, CDR2 SVGAGI, per germline. This CDR3 contains 15 residues.

The gene calls are TRBV27 and TRBJ1-2, with 7 bases matching TRBD1. The CDR3 contains 13 residues. Trimming at V came to 1 base and at J to 6 bases, leaving 2 bases not matched to a gene. CDR1 is MNHEY, CDR2 SMNVEV, per germline (reference sequence). DNA for the CDR3: TGTGCCAGCAGTTTATTAGGGGGCGATGGCTACACCTTC. Encoded protein: CASSLLGGDGYTF.